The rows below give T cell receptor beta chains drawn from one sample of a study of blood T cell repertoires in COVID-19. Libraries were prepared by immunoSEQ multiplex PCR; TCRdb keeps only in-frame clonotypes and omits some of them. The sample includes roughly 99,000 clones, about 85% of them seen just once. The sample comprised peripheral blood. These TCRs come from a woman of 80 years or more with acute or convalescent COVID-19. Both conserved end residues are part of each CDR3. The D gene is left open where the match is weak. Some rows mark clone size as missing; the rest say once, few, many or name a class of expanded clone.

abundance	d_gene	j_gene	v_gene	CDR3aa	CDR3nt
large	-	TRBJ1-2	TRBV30	CAWSVGQQYGYTF	TGTGCCTGGAGTGTAGGACAGCAGTATGGCTACACCTTC
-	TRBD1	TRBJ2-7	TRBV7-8	CASSPDRAEQYF	TGTGCCAGCAGCCCGGACAGGGCCGAGCAGTACTTC
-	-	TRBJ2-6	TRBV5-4	CASSPNEAGANVLTF	TGTGCCAGCAGTCCTAACGAGGCTGGGGCCAACGTCCTGACTTTC
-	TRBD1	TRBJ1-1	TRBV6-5	CASRDGPGGNTEAFF	TGTGCCAGCAGGGACGGACCAGGGGGAAACACTGAAGCTTTCTTT
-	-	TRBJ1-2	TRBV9	CASSVSGSGDGYTF	TGTGCCAGCAGCGTATCGGGGTCGGGGGACGGCTACACCTTC
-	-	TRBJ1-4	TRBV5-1	CASRRGTDEKLFF	TGCGCCAGCAGACGCGGGACCGACGAAAAACTGTTTTTT
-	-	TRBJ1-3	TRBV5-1	CASSSRQGGNTIYF	TGCGCCAGCAGCTCCCGGCAGGGCGGAAACACCATATATTTT
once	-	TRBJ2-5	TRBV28	CASSLWQGPPETQYF	TGTGCCAGCAGTTTATGGCAGGGGCCCCCAGAGACCCAGTACTTC
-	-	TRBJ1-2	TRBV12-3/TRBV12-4	CASSLHGEEGYTF	TGTGCCAGCAGTTTGCACGGGGAAGAGGGCTACACCTTC
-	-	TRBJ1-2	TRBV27	CASSLQGIDYGYTF	TGTGCCAGCAGTTTGCAGGGAATAGACTATGGCTACACCTTC
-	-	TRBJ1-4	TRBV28	CATTPGGRANEKLFF	TGTGCCACTACTCCCGGGGGGCGGGCGAATGAAAAACTGTTTTTT
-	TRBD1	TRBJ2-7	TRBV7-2	CASSGGHQGACYF	TGTGCCAGCAGCGGGGGGCATCAGGGGGCTTGCTACTTC
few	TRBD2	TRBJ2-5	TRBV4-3	CASSQGTSGGYQETQYF	TGCGCCAGCAGCCAGGGGACTAGCGGGGGGTACCAAGAGACCCAGTACTTC
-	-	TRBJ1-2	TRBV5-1	CASTLATGRGYTF	TGCGCCAGCACCTTAGCAACAGGCCGGGGCTACACCTTC
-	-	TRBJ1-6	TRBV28	CASGGGGVSSYNSPLHF	TGTGCCAGCGGAGGCGGTGGAGTTAGCTCCTATAATTCACCCCTCCACTTT
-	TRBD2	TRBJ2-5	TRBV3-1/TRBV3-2	CASSQDGLAGVEETQYF	TGTGCCAGCAGCCAAGATGGCCTAGCGGGGGTGGAAGAGACCCAGTACTTC
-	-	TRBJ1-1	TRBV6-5	CASRIQENTEAFF	TGTGCCAGCAGGATACAGGAGAACACTGAAGCTTTCTTT
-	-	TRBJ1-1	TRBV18	CASSPAGGNTEAFF	TGTGCCAGCTCACCAGCCGGGGGGAACACTGAAGCTTTCTTT
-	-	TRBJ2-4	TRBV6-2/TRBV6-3	CASSSTPKTGKLAKNIQYF	TGTGCCAGCAGTTCGACCCCTAAAACCGGGAAACTAGCCAAAAACATTCAGTACTTC
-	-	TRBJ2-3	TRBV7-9	CASTEKGDITDTQYF	TGTGCCAGCACCGAAAAGGGGGACATCACAGATACGCAGTATTTT
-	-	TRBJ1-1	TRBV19	CASSARVGNTEAFF	TGTGCCAGTAGTGCCAGGGTGGGAAACACTGAAGCTTTCTTT
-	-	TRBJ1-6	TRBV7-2	CASSLLRNSPLHF	TGTGCCAGCAGCCTTCTGAGGAATTCACCCCTCCACTTT
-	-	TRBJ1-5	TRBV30	CAWSRTGQLNQPQHF	TGTGCCTGGAGTCGAACCGGACAGCTGAATCAGCCCCAGCATTTT
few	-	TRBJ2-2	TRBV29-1	CSVETANTGELFF	TGCAGCGTTGAGACAGCGAACACCGGGGAGCTGTTTTTT
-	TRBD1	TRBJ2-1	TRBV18	CASSPQGGALNEQFF	TGTGCCAGCTCACCACAAGGGGGCGCTCTCAATGAGCAGTTCTTC
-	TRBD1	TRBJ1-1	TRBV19	CASNLGGAWDTEAFF	TGTGCCAGTAATTTAGGGGGCGCGTGGGATACTGAAGCTTTCTTT
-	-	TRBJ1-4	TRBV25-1	CASSELGGYEKLFF	TGTGCCAGCAGTGAATTAGGGGGATACGAAAAACTGTTTTTT
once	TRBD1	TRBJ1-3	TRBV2	CASRPDRVSGNTIYF	TGTGCCAGCAGGCCTGACAGGGTATCTGGAAACACCATATATTTT
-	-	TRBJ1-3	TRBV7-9	CASSPTGGLSGNTIYF	TGTGCCAGCAGCCCCACGGGGGGGCTCTCTGGAAACACCATATATTTT
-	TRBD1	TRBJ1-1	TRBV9	CASSVEPKGANTEAFF	TGTGCCAGCAGCGTAGAACCAAAGGGGGCTAACACTGAAGCTTTCTTT
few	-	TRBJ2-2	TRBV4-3	CASSQDLRQYTGELFF	TGCGCCAGCAGCCAAGATCTGAGACAGTACACCGGGGAGCTGTTTTTT
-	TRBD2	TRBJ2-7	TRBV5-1	CASSFGTSSYEQYF	TGCGCCAGCAGCTTCGGGACTAGCTCCTACGAGCAGTACTTC
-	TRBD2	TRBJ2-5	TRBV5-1	CASSLGAGGPQETQYF	TGCGCCAGCAGCTTGGGAGCGGGGGGACCCCAAGAGACCCAGTACTTC
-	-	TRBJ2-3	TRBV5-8	CASSLGLQGTDTQYF	TGTGCCAGCAGCTTGGGACTTCAAGGCACAGATACGCAGTATTTT
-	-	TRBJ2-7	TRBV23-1	CASSPSAGNDF	TGCGCCAGCAGTCCCTCCGCGGGCAATGACTTC
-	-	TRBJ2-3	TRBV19	CASSIGATDTQYF	TGTGCCAGTAGTATAGGAGCCACAGATACGCAGTATTTT
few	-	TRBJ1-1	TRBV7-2	CASSSKQGIEAFF	TGTGCCAGCAGCTCCAAACAGGGTATTGAAGCTTTCTTT
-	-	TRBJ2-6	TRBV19	CASSIVARIGSGANVLTF	TGTGCCAGTAGTATAGTGGCTAGAATAGGCTCTGGGGCCAACGTCCTGACTTTC
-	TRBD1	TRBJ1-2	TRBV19	CASSLDRAPSRRGYTF	TGTGCCAGTAGTTTGGACAGGGCGCCATCCCGCCGGGGCTACACCTTC
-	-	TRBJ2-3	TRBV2	CASSVSTQYF	TGTGCCAGCAGTGTGTCAACGCAGTATTTT
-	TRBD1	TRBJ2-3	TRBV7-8	CASSLRGPGWGTDTQYF	TGTGCCAGCAGCTTAAGGGGGCCCGGGTGGGGCACAGATACGCAGTATTTT
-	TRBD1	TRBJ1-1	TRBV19	CASKRAGTDPSNTEAFF	TGTGCCAGTAAGCGGGCCGGGACAGACCCATCGAACACTGAAGCTTTCTTT
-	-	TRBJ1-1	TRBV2	CASSKDSMNTEAFF	TGTGCCAGCAGTAAGGACAGTATGAACACTGAAGCTTTCTTT
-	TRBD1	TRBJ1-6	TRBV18	CASSPLTGDSPLHF	TGTGCCAGCTCACCACTGACAGGGGATTCACCCCTCCACTTT
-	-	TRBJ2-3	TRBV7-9	CASSFSGPDTQYF	TGTGCCAGCAGCTTCTCGGGTCCAGATACGCAGTATTTT
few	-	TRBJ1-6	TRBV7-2	CASSLATRSYNSPLHF	TGTGCCAGCAGCTTAGCGACTCGCAGCTATAATTCACCCCTCCACTTT
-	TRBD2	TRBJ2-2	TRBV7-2	CASSPRGGAGELFF	TGTGCCAGCAGCCCACGGGGGGGGGCCGGGGAGCTGTTTTTT
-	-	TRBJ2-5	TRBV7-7	CASSLGQRETQYF	TGTGCCAGCAGCTTAGGACAGCGTGAGACCCAGTACTTC
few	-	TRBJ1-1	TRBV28	CASWRGSNTEAFF	TGTGCCAGCTGGAGGGGATCGAACACTGAAGCTTTCTTT
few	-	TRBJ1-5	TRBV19	CASSIQDAGNQPQHF	TGTGCCAGTAGTATTCAAGACGCCGGGAATCAGCCCCAGCATTTT
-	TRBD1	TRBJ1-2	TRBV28	CAIPLQGAALAGYTF	TGTGCCATCCCCTTACAGGGGGCCGCCCTTGCAGGCTACACCTTC
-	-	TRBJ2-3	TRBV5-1	CASSPSGTDTQYF	TGCGCCAGCAGCCCTAGCGGCACAGATACGCAGTATTTT